This T cell receptor (beta chain) was retrieved from a study of radiotherapy plus CTLA-4 blockade in lung cancer. Findings of the study overall: Increased serum interferon-beta after radiation also reportedly predicted response strongly. Blood TCR clones of tumor origin expanded after radiotherapy plus ipilimumab.

CDR1 and CDR2 from the germline V gene are SGHTA and FQGNSA. The length of the CDR3 is 16 residues. Between the trimmed V and J ends, which lost 5 bases and 7 bases, there was a span of 20 bases. Here immunoSEQ multiplex PCR was the method, and the copy in TCRdb shows in-frame clones only, minus some. The repertoire includes about 28,000 clones, roughly 80% of them detected once, and around 8% sits in the top ten. Notes on this clone: The antigen remains unidentified.

The sequencing used peripheral blood, collected from a patient treated with radiotherapy plus ipilimumab. The chain couples TRBV7-2 to TRBJ1-4; D possibly corresponds to TRBD1 (5 bases). The receptor comes from a human donor with non-small cell lung cancer who had stable disease on radiotherapy plus ipilimumab. The chain's CDR3 is CASSQGSGARGEKLFF. CDR3 in DNA: TGTGCCAGCAGCCAAGGTTCCGGGGCTAGAGGTGAAAAACTGTTTTTT.